The rows below give T cell receptor beta chains drawn from one sample of a study of somatic mutations in cytotoxic T cells in rheumatoid arthritis. Generated by immunoSEQ multiplex PCR, the TCRdb table keeps only in-frame clones and is missing some. The sample includes under 20,000 clones, 85% seen only once; the top ten take approximately 6.3%. Material: CD8+ T cells sorted from blood. The source of these receptors is a woman aged 40 to 49 with rheumatoid arthritis. Each CDR3 is given with its conserved first and last residue. Each record gives: V gene, J gene, clone size, D gene, CDR3 length, CDR3 protein, CDR3 DNA. A D gene is named only where the DNA matches it firmly. Part of the rows lack a size; the others show once, few, many or a class for expanded clones.

V: TRBV27
J: TRBJ2-2
size: .
D: TRBD1
length: 15
CDR3: CASSLGTGRAGELFF
DNA: TGTGCCAGCAGTTTAGGGACAGGGAGGGCCGGGGAGCTGTTTTTT

V: TRBV1
J: TRBJ2-3
size: .
D: .
length: 19
CDR3: CTSSHSTPNSGGPTDTQYF
DNA: TGCACCAGCAGCCATTCAACCCCGAATAGCGGGGGGCCCACAGATACGCAGTATTTT

V: TRBV4-2
J: TRBJ2-1
size: once
D: TRBD2
length: 17
CDR3: CASSQGTSGSVGNEQFF
DNA: TGTGCCAGCAGCCAAGGAACTAGCGGGAGTGTGGGGAATGAGCAGTTCTTC

V: TRBV7-6
J: TRBJ1-1
size: .
D: TRBD1
length: 16
CDR3: CASSLGGTGGYTEAFF
DNA: TGTGCCAGCAGCTTAGGCGGGACAGGGGGCTACACTGAAGCTTTCTTT

V: TRBV19
J: TRBJ2-6
size: .
D: .
length: 19
CDR3: CASSPISVYPPSGANVLTF
DNA: TGTGCCAGTAGTCCAATAAGCGTTTACCCCCCCTCTGGGGCCAACGTCCTGACTTTC

V: TRBV7-6
J: TRBJ2-7
size: .
D: TRBD1
length: 15
CDR3: CASSSRGQGRYEQYF
DNA: TGTGCCAGCAGCTCGAGGGGACAGGGACGGTACGAGCAGTACTTC

V: TRBV6-5
J: TRBJ1-1
size: few
D: TRBD1
length: 15
CDR3: CASSYTGQVNTEAFF
DNA: TGTGCCAGCAGTTACACGGGACAGGTGAACACTGAAGCTTTCTTT

V: TRBV14
J: TRBJ2-7
size: .
D: .
length: 14
CDR3: CASSRETWVYEQYF
DNA: TGTGCCAGCAGCCGAGAGACTTGGGTCTACGAGCAGTACTTC

V: TRBV9
J: TRBJ2-1
size: .
D: TRBD2
length: 16
CDR3: CASSPTTSGGHNEQFF
DNA: TGTGCCAGCAGCCCCACGACTAGCGGGGGCCACAATGAGCAGTTCTTC

V: TRBV4-1
J: TRBJ1-1
size: .
D: TRBD1
length: 17
CDR3: CASSQDPTGGLYTEAFF
DNA: TGCGCCAGCAGCCAAGATCCGACAGGGGGATTATACACTGAAGCTTTCTTT

V: TRBV6-1
J: TRBJ1-5
size: .
D: .
length: 13
CDR3: CASSERGRSPQHF
DNA: TGTGCCAGCAGTGAAAGAGGAAGGAGTCCCCAGCATTTT

V: TRBV11-2
J: TRBJ2-2
size: .
D: .
length: 15
CDR3: CASSLNPLRTGELFF
DNA: TGTGCCAGCAGCTTAAATCCACTTCGGACCGGGGAGCTGTTTTTT

V: TRBV4-2
J: TRBJ2-6
size: .
D: .
length: 18
CDR3: CASSLQLDSTSGANVLTF
DNA: TGTGCCAGCAGCCTTCAACTTGACAGTACCTCTGGGGCCAACGTCCTGACTTTC

V: TRBV7-5
J: TRBJ1-1
size: .
D: .
length: 13
CDR3: CARAKGPLPEAFF
DNA: TGTGCCAGAGCAAAGGGGCCTCTTCCTGAAGCTTTCTTT

V: TRBV29-1
J: TRBJ2-7
size: .
D: .
length: 11
CDR3: CSVQGVYEQYF
DNA: TGCAGCGTTCAGGGTGTCTACGAGCAGTACTTC

V: TRBV5-6
J: TRBJ2-7
size: .
D: TRBD1
length: 14
CDR3: CASQNGTEGNKQYF
DNA: TGTGCCAGCCAAAACGGGACAGAGGGTAACAAGCAGTACTTC

V: TRBV7-2
J: TRBJ2-3
size: .
D: TRBD2
length: 16
CDR3: CASSLMGGSSTDTQYF
DNA: TGTGCCAGCAGCTTAATGGGCGGGAGTAGCACAGATACGCAGTATTTT

V: TRBV5-1
J: TRBJ2-2
size: few
D: .
length: 17
CDR3: CASSSAEGAANTGELFF
DNA: TGCGCCAGCAGCTCCGCAGAGGGCGCTGCTAACACCGGGGAGCTGTTTTTT

V: TRBV25-1
J: TRBJ2-2
size: .
D: TRBD1
length: 16
CDR3: CASSADRGLGTGELFF
DNA: TGTGCCAGCAGCGCCGACAGGGGGCTAGGGACCGGGGAGCTGTTTTTT

V: TRBV27
J: TRBJ2-7
size: .
D: .
length: 14
CDR3: CASSIGPGLGEQYF
DNA: TGTGCCAGCAGTATAGGCCCGGGTCTCGGGGAGCAGTACTTC

V: TRBV7-3
J: TRBJ1-5
size: few
D: .
length: 15
CDR3: CASSLDSFVNQPQHF
DNA: TGTGCCAGCAGCTTAGACAGTTTTGTCAATCAGCCCCAGCATTTT

V: TRBV4-1
J: TRBJ1-2
size: .
D: TRBD1
length: 17
CDR3: CASSQDAGQGANYGYTF
DNA: TGCGCCAGCAGCCAAGATGCGGGACAGGGAGCTAACTATGGCTACACCTTC

V: TRBV5-6
J: TRBJ2-1
size: .
D: TRBD2
length: 15
CDR3: CASSSTGLVFNEQFF
DNA: TGTGCCAGCAGCTCAACGGGACTAGTTTTCAATGAGCAGTTCTTC

V: TRBV2
J: TRBJ2-3
size: .
D: TRBD2
length: 13
CDR3: CASQRGGQDTQYF
DNA: TGTGCCAGCCAGCGGGGGGGCCAAGATACGCAGTATTTT

V: TRBV13
J: TRBJ2-1
size: .
D: .
length: 18
CDR3: CASSLGGGGGPGGNEQFF
DNA: TGTGCCAGCAGCCTGGGGGGTGGAGGGGGCCCTGGAGGCAATGAGCAGTTCTTC

V: TRBV4-1
J: TRBJ2-2
size: .
D: TRBD1
length: 14
CDR3: CASMTGGNTGELFF
DNA: TGCGCCAGTATGACAGGGGGGAACACCGGGGAGCTGTTTTTT

V: TRBV9
J: TRBJ2-5
size: .
D: .
length: 19
CDR3: CASSVGLRVVSTHQETQYF
DNA: TGTGCCAGCAGCGTAGGTCTTCGTGTGGTTTCGACACATCAAGAGACCCAGTACTTC

V: TRBV6-5
J: TRBJ1-2
size: once
D: TRBD1
length: 14
CDR3: CASSWDRENYGYTF
DNA: TGTGCCAGCTCTTGGGACAGGGAAAACTATGGCTACACCTTC

V: TRBV7-6
J: TRBJ2-3
size: once
D: .
length: 16
CDR3: CASSPLGAPSTDTQYF
DNA: TGTGCCAGCAGCCCCTTGGGCGCCCCTAGCACAGATACGCAGTATTTT

V: TRBV28
J: TRBJ1-5
size: .
D: .
length: 14
CDR3: CASTLGRDNQPQHF
DNA: TGTGCCAGCACTCTGGGGAGGGACAATCAGCCCCAGCATTTT

V: TRBV6-5
J: TRBJ2-7
size: .
D: TRBD1
length: 15
CDR3: CASSYWTGDLYEQYF
DNA: TGTGCCAGCAGTTATTGGACAGGGGACCTCTACGAGCAGTACTTC

V: TRBV27
J: TRBJ2-7
size: .
D: TRBD1
length: 15
CDR3: CASSQTTGRTGEQYF
DNA: TGTGCCAGCAGTCAGACGACAGGGAGAACAGGCGAGCAGTACTTC

V: TRBV12-5
J: TRBJ2-3
size: .
D: .
length: 12
CDR3: CASGTYEDTQYF
DNA: TGTGCTAGTGGTACATACGAAGATACGCAGTATTTT

V: TRBV28
J: TRBJ2-7
size: .
D: .
length: 14
CDR3: CASSTPQGSYEQYF
DNA: TGTGCCAGCAGTACACCACAGGGAAGTTACGAGCAGTACTTC

V: TRBV7-3
J: TRBJ2-5
size: .
D: TRBD1
length: 14
CDR3: CASSLMGTGRAQYF
DNA: TGTGCCAGCAGCTTAATGGGGACAGGGCGGGCCCAGTACTTC

V: TRBV5-6
J: TRBJ1-2
size: .
D: TRBD1
length: 16
CDR3: CASSLGTGNIIYGYTF
DNA: TGTGCCAGCAGCTTGGGGACAGGGAATATAATCTATGGCTACACCTTC

V: TRBV7-9
J: TRBJ1-2
size: .
D: .
length: 14
CDR3: CASSYSGQNYGYTF
DNA: TGTGCCAGCAGCTATTCCGGACAGAACTATGGCTACACCTTC

V: TRBV7-9
J: TRBJ1-4
size: .
D: .
length: 18
CDR3: CASSSTYIPHRVGEKLFF
DNA: TGTGCCAGCAGCTCGACCTATATCCCCCACCGGGTGGGTGAAAAACTGTTTTTT

V: TRBV11-2
J: TRBJ1-6
size: .
D: .
length: 16
CDR3: CASTVGGVSYNSPLHF
DNA: TGTGCCAGCACCGTGGGAGGAGTCTCCTATAATTCACCCCTCCACTTT

V: TRBV13
J: TRBJ2-1
size: .
D: TRBD2
length: 16
CDR3: CASSFGGSGGYNEQFF
DNA: TGTGCCAGCAGCTTCGGAGGGAGCGGGGGGTACAATGAGCAGTTCTTC

V: TRBV27
J: TRBJ2-7
size: .
D: .
length: 13
CDR3: CASAQGSSYEQYF
DNA: TGTGCCAGCGCCCAGGGGTCATCCTACGAGCAGTACTTC

V: TRBV29-1
J: TRBJ2-7
size: few
D: .
length: 12
CDR3: CSVEDFRGEQYF
DNA: TGCAGCGTTGAAGACTTCCGAGGGGAGCAGTACTTC

V: TRBV2
J: TRBJ2-1
size: .
D: TRBD2
length: 17
CDR3: CAQGGLAGGPSPNEQFF
DNA: TGTGCCCAAGGGGGACTAGCGGGAGGTCCCTCCCCCAATGAGCAGTTCTTC

V: TRBV4-1
J: TRBJ1-5
size: .
D: .
length: 13
CDR3: CASSQDLSSPQHF
DNA: TGCGCCAGCAGCCAAGATCTGTCGTCGCCCCAGCATTTT

V: TRBV7-9
J: TRBJ2-5
size: .
D: .
length: 13
CDR3: CASSPAGAETQYF
DNA: TGTGCCAGCAGCCCAGCAGGGGCTGAGACCCAGTACTTC

V: TRBV10-3
J: TRBJ2-7
size: .
D: TRBD2
length: 13
CDR3: CAVSPGLAGEQYF
DNA: TGTGCCGTCTCGCCGGGACTAGCGGGGGAGCAGTACTTC

V: TRBV5-1
J: TRBJ2-3
size: .
D: .
length: 15
CDR3: CASSLAGTLTDTQYF
DNA: TGCGCCAGCAGCTTGGCCGGGACTTTGACAGATACGCAGTATTTT

V: TRBV5-4
J: TRBJ2-3
size: .
D: TRBD1
length: 14
CDR3: CASTQQGGTDTQYF
DNA: TGTGCCAGCACCCAACAGGGGGGAACAGATACGCAGTATTTT

V: TRBV19
J: TRBJ2-2
size: .
D: .
length: 11
CDR3: CALARMGELFF
DNA: TGTGCGCTAGCCCGAATGGGGGAGCTGTTTTTT

V: TRBV28
J: TRBJ2-2
size: .
D: .
length: 14
CDR3: CASSLWAGTGELFF
DNA: TGTGCCAGCAGTTTATGGGCGGGGACCGGGGAGCTGTTTTTT

V: TRBV5-1
J: TRBJ2-7
size: .
D: TRBD2
length: 17
CDR3: CASSPPLAGGPVYEQYF
DNA: TGCGCCAGCAGCCCCCCTCTAGCGGGGGGCCCCGTCTACGAACAGTACTTC

V: TRBV28
J: TRBJ1-5
size: few
D: .
length: 13
CDR3: CASSPPGYQPQHF
DNA: TGTGCCAGCAGTCCACCGGGATATCAGCCCCAGCATTTT

V: TRBV7-8
J: TRBJ2-1
size: .
D: TRBD2
length: 18
CDR3: CASSLGLAGGSTYNEQFF
DNA: TGTGCCAGCAGCCTCGGGTTAGCGGGGGGTTCTACCTACAATGAGCAGTTCTTC

V: TRBV19
J: TRBJ1-3
size: .
D: TRBD1
length: 14
CDR3: CASSPRQGADTIYF
DNA: TGTGCCAGTAGTCCTCGACAGGGGGCAGACACCATATATTTT

V: TRBV19
J: TRBJ1-1
size: .
D: TRBD1
length: 15
CDR3: CASSIGTGGINEAFF
DNA: TGTGCCAGTAGTATAGGGACAGGAGGAATTAATGAAGCTTTCTTT

V: TRBV2
J: TRBJ1-4
size: .
D: .
length: 15
CDR3: CASSAAGETNEKLFF
DNA: TGTGCCAGCAGCGCTGCGGGTGAAACTAATGAAAAACTGTTTTTT

V: TRBV5-4
J: TRBJ2-2
size: .
D: .
length: 16
CDR3: CASSLAAGISTGELFF
DNA: TGTGCCAGCAGCTTGGCGGCAGGGATTAGCACCGGGGAGCTGTTTTTT

V: TRBV15
J: TRBJ2-7
size: .
D: TRBD1
length: 15
CDR3: CATSRDRGQGREQYF
DNA: TGTGCCACCAGCAGAGATAGGGGACAGGGGCGGGAGCAGTACTTC

V: TRBV12-2
J: TRBJ1-4
size: .
D: .
length: 19
CDR3: CASRLEGQGILMGNEKLFF
DNA: TGTGCAAGTCGCTTAGAGGGACAGGGAATTTTAATGGGGAATGAAAAACTGTTTTTT

V: TRBV7-6
J: TRBJ2-1
size: .
D: TRBD2
length: 19
CDR3: CASSRSAGGPSFSYNEQFF
DNA: TGTGCCAGCAGCCGATCGGCGGGAGGGCCGTCCTTCTCCTACAATGAGCAGTTCTTC